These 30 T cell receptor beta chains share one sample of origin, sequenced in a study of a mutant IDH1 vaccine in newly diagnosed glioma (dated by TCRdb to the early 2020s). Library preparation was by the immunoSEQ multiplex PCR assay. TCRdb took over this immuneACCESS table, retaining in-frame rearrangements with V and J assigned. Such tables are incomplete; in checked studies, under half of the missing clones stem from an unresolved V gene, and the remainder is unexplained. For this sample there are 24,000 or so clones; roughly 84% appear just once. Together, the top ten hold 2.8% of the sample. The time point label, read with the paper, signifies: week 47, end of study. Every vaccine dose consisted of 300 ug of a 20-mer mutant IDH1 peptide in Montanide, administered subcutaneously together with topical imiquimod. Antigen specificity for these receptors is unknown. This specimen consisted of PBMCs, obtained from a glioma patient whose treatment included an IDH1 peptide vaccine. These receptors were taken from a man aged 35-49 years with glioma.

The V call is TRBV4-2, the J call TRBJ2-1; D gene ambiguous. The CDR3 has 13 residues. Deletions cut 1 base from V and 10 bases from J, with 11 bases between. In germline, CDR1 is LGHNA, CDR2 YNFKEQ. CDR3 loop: CASSQGQLTEQFF. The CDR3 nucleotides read TGTGCCAGCAGCCAAGGTCAACTCACGGAGCAGTTCTTC.

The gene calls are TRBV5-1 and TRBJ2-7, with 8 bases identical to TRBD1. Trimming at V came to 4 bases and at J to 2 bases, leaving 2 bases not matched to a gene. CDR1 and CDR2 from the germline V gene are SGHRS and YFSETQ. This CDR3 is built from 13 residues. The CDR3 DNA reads TGCGCCAGCAGCCAACAGGGGGCCTACGAGCAGTACTTC. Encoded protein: CASSQQGAYEQYF.

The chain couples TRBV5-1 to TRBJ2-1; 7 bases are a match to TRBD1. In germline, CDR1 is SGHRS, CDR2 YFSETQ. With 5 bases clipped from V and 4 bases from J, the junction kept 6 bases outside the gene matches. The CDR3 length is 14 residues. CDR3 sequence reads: CASRPGQRYNEQFF. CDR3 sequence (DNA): TGCGCCAGCAGACCGGGACAGCGTTACAATGAGCAGTTCTTC.

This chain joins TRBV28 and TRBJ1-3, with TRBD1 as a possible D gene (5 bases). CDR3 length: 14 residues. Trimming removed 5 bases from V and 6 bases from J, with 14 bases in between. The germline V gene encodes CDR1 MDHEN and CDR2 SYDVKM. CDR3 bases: TGTGCCAGCAGTCCGGGGGACGGCAAAAACACCATATATTTT. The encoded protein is CASSPGDGKNTIYF.

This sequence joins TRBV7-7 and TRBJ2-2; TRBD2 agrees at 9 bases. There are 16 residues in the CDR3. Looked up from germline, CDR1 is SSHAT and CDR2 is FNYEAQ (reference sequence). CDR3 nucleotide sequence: TGTGCTAGCGGATCAGGAGCGGGAGGACCCACCGGGGAGCTGTTTTTT. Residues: CASGSGAGGPTGELFF.

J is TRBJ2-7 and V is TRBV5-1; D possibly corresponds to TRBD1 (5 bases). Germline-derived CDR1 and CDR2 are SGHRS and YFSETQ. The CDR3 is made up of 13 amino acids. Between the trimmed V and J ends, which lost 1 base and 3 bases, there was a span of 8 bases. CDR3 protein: CASSLSGNYEQYF. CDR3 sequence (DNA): TGCGCCAGCAGCTTGTCAGGGAACTACGAGCAGTACTTC. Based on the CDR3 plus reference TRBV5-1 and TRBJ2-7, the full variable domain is KAGVTQTPRYLIKTRGQQVTLSCSPISGHRSVSWYQQTPGQGLQFLFEYFSETQRNKGNFPGRFSGRQFSNSRSEMNVSTLELGDSALYLCASSLSGNYEQYFGPGTRLTVT.

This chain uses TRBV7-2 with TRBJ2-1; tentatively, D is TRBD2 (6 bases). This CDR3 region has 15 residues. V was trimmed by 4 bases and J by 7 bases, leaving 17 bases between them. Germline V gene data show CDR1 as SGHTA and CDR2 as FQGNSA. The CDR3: CASSYVGTGVNEQFF. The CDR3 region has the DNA TGTGCCAGCAGCTACGTCGGGACTGGCGTAAATGAGCAGTTCTTC.

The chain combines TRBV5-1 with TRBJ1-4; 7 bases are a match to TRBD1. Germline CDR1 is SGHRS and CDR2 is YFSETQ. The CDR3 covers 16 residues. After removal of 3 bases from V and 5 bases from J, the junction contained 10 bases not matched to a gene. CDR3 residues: CASSYQGGAPNEKLFF. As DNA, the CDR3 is TGCGCCAGCAGCTACCAGGGGGGCGCTCCCAATGAAAAACTGTTTTTT.

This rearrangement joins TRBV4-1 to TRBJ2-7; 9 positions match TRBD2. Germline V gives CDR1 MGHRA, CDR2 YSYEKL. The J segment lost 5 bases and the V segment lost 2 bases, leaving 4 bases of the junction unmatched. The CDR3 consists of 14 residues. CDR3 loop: CASSQSPSGNEQYF. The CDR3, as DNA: TGCGCCAGCAGCCAATCCCCTAGCGGGAACGAGCAGTACTTC.

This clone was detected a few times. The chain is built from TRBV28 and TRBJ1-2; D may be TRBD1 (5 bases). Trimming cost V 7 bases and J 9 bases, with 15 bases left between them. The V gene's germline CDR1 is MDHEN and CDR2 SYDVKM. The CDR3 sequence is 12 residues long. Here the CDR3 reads CASNSQGVRYTF. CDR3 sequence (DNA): TGTGCCAGCAATTCCCAGGGTGTCCGCTACACCTTC.

The CDR3 loop reads CASSEATSGRWGELFF. DNA for the CDR3: TGTGCCAGCAGTGAAGCGACTAGCGGGAGATGGGGGGAGCTGTTTTTT. This rearrangement joins TRBV2 to TRBJ2-2, with 12 bases lining up with TRBD2. The CDR3 length is 16 residues. Germline V gene sequence: CDR1 SNHLY, CDR2 FYNNEI. Trimming took 0 bases from V and 8 from J; bases not matched to a gene: 4. The variable domain in full, with the rest retrieved from reference TRBV2 and TRBJ2-2, is EPEVTQTPSHQVTQMGQEVILRCVPISNHLYFYWYRQILGQKVEFLVSFYNNEISEKSEIFDDQFSVERPDGSNFTLKIRSTKLEDSAMYFCASSEATSGRWGELFFGEGSRLTVL.

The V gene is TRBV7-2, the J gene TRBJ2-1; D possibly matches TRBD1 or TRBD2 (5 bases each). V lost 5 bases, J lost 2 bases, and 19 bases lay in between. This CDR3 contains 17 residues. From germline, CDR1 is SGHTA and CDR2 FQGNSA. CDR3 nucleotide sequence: TGTGCCAGCAGCAAACGGGACCCCGCACGACCCTACAATGAGCAGTTCTTC. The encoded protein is CASSKRDPARPYNEQFF.

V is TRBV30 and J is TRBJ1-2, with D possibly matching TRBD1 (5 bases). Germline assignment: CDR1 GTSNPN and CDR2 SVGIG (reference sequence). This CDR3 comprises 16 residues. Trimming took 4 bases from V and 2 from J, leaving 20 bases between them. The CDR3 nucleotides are TGTGCCTGGAAAGGCCGGGACTGCCTTTCCAACTATGGCTACACCTTC. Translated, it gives CAWKGRDCLSNYGYTF.

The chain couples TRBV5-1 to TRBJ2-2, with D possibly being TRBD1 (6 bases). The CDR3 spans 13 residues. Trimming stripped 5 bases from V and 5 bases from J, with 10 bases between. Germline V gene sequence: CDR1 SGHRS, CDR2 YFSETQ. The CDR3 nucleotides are TGCGCCAGCAGGAGGGACATTACCGGGGAGCTGTTTTTT. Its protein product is CASRRDITGELFF.

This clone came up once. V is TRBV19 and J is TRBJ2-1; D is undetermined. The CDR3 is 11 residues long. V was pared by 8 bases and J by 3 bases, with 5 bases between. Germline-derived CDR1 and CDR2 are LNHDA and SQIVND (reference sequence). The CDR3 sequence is CASSHYNEQFF. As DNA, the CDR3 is TGTGCCAGTTCCCACTACAATGAGCAGTTCTTC.

The CDR3 loop is CASSQEYAWQNTEAFF. The CDR3, as DNA: TGTGCCAGCAGCCAAGAGTACGCATGGCAGAACACTGAAGCTTTCTTT. The chain recombines TRBV14 with TRBJ1-1; D not certain. The CDR3 is 16 amino acids. V was clipped by 0 bases and J by 1 base, with 12 bases between them. From germline, CDR1 is SGHDN and CDR2 FVKESK.

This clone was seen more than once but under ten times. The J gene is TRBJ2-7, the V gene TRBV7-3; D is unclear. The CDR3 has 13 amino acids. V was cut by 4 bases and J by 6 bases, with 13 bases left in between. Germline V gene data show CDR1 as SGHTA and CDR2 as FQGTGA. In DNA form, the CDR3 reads TGTGCCAGCAGCTCGGCCCCAGCAGGCGAGCAGTACTTC. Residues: CASSSAPAGEQYF.

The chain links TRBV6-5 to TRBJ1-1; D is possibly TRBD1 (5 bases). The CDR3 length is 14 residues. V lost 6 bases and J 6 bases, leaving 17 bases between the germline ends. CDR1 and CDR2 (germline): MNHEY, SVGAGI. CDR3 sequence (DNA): TGTGCCAGCAGGTACACAGGAAATGCCGCTGAAGCTTTCTTT. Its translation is CASRYTGNAAEAFF.

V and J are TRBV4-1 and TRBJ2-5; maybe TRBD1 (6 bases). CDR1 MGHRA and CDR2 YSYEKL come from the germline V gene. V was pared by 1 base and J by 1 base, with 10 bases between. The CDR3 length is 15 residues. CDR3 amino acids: CASSQATGSQETQYF. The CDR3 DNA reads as TGCGCCAGCAGCCAAGCAACAGGGTCCCAAGAGACCCAGTACTTC.

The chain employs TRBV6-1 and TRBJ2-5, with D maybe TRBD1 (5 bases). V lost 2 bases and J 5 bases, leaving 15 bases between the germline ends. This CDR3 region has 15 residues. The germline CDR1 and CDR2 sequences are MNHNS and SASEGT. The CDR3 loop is CASSEYGGAQETQYF. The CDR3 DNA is TGTGCCAGCAGTGAATACGGTGGGGCACAGGAGACCCAGTACTTC.

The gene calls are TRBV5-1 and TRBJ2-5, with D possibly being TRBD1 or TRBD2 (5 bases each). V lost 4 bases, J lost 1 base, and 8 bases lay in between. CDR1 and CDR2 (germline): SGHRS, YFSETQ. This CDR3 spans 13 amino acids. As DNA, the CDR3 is TGCGCCAGCAGCCTAGGGACCCAAGAGACCCAGTACTTC. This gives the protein CASSLGTQETQYF.

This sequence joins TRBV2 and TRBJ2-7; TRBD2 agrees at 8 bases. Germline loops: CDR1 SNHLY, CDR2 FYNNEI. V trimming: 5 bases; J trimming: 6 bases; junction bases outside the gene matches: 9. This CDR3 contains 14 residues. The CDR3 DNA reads TGTGCCAGCAGTAAACTAGATGCGGGAGGCGAGCAGTACTTC. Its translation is CASSKLDAGGEQYF. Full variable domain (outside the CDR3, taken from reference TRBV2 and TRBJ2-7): EPEVTQTPSHQVTQMGQEVILRCVPISNHLYFYWYRQILGQKVEFLVSFYNNEISEKSEIFDDQFSVERPDGSNFTLKIRSTKLEDSAMYFCASSKLDAGGEQYFGPGTRLTVT.

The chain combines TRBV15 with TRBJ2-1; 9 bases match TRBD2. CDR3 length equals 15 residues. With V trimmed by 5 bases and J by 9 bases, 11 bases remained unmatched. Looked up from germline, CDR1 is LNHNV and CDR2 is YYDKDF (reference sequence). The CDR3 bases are TGTGCCACCAGCGGTCCAGCGGGAGGATGGGGTGAGCAGTTCTTC. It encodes CATSGPAGGWGEQFF. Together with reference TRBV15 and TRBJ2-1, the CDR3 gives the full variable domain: DAMVIQNPRYQVTQFGKPVTLSCSQTLNHNVMYWYQQKSSQAPKLLFHYYDKDFNNEADTPDNFQSRRPNTSFCFLDIRSPGLGDTAMYLCATSGPAGGWGEQFFGPGTRLTVL.

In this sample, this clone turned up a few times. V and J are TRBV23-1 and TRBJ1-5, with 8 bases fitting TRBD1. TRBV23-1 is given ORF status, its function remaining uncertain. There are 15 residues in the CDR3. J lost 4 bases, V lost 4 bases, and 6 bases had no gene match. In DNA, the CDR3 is TGCGCCAGCAGTCGAACCGACAGGGGAAATCAGCCCCAGCATTTT. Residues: CASSRTDRGNQPQHF.

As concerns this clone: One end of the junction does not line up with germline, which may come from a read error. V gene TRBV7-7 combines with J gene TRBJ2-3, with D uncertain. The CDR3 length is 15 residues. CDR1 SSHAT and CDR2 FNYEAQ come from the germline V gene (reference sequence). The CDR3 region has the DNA TGTGCTAGCAGCTTGGGTGTTACTGGGTCAGATACGCAGTATTTT. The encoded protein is CASSLGVTGSDTQYF.

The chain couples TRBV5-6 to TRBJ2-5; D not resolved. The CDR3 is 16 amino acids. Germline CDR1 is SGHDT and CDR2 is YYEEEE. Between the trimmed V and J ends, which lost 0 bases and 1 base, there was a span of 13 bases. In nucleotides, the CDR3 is TGTGCCAGCAGCTTGGGGGTATTTATTGTCCAAGAGACCCAGTACTTC. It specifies CASSLGVFIVQETQYF. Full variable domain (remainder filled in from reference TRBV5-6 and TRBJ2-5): DAGVTQSPTHLIKTRGQQVTLRCSPKSGHDTVSWYQQALGQGPQFIFQYYEEEERQRGNFPDRFSGHQFPNYSSELNVNALLLGDSALYLCASSLGVFIVQETQYFGPGTRLLVL.

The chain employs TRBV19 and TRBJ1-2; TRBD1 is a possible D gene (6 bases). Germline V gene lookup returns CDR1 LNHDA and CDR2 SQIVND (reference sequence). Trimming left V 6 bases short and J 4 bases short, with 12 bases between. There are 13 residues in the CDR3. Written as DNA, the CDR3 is TGTGCCAGTAGCCTGGGGACACCCTATGGCTACACCTTC. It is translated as CASSLGTPYGYTF. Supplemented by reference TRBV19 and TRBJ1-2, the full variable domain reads DGGITQSPKYLFRKEGQNVTLSCEQNLNHDAMYWYRQDPGQGLRLIYYSQIVNDFQKGDIAEGYSVSREKKESFPLTVTSAQKNPTAFYLCASSLGTPYGYTFGSGTRLTVV.

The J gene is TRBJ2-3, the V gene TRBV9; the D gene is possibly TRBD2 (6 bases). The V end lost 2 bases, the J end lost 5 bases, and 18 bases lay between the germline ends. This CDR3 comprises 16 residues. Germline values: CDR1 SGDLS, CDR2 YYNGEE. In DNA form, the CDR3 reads TGTGCCAGCAGCGTCGGGAGAGGGCGGGGATTAGATACGCAGTATTTT. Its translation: CASSVGRGRGLDTQYF.

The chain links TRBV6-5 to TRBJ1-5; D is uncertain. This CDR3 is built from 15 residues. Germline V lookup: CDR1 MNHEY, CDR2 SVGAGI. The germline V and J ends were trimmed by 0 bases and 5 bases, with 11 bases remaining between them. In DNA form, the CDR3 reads TGTGCCAGCAGTTACTCGCTCTCTCCCTATCAGCCCCAGCATTTT. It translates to CASSYSLSPYQPQHF.

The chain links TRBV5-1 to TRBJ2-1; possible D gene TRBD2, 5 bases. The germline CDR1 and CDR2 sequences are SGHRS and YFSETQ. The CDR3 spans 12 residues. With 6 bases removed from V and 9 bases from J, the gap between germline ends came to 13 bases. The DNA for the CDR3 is TGCGCCAGCATAAGTCCAAGCGGTGAGCAGTTCTTC. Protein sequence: CASISPSGEQFF.